This record concerns one T cell receptor beta chain sequence. Its specificity is not known. This entry is derived from a study of T cell clonotyping in hematopoietic cell transplantation. General study points: Without cell sorting, CD4 versus CD8 contributions remain unresolved. Few recipient clonotypes overlapped donors; over 95% were de novo at given depth.

Measured with immunoSEQ multiplex PCR; TCRdb has only the in-frame clones, and not every one. Altogether about 16,000 clones are present, 71% being singletons, with the ten largest covering less than 10%. The CDR3 spans 16 residues. V was pared by 2 bases and J by 4 bases, with 15 bases between. This chain links TRBV6-7 with TRBJ1-5; D is perhaps TRBD1 (5 bases). TRBV6-7 is recorded as an ORF, its role being uncertain. This receptor was obtained from a woman aged 60-75 years in good health. Some clones in this sample may be carry-over from other donors' samples. The sequenced material came from peripheral blood mononuclear cells. In nucleotides, the CDR3 is TGTGCCAGCAGTTACGGTGGCAGGGAAGGGAATCAGCCCCAGCATTTT. This translates into CASSYGGREGNQPQHF.